This T cell receptor (beta chain) was documented in a study of T cell repertoires in cytomegalovirus infection. Across the whole study: Based on public TCR beta signatures, there were indications of CMV infection and of a matching HLA type.

Each CDR3 protein gets one entry after TCRdb re-called the reads with MiXCR. The top ten clones hold approximately 11% of a sample with 150,000 to 180,000 distinct CDR3 sequences, 23% of them seen once. Study-wide findings and caveats: What dominated the ex vivo response were HLA-C-restricted CMV-specific TCR beta clonotypes. Summed public TCR beta family frequency identified CMV carriers bearing the relevant HLA.

This clonotype was seen a few times. Its antigen is not identified. Germline V CDR1 and CDR2: DFQATT, SNEGSKA (reference sequence). The CDR3 is 15 residues long. V was clipped by 2 bases and J by 1 base, with 14 bases between them. The chain joins TRBV20-1 to TRBJ1-1, with TRBD1 as a possible D gene (6 bases). The material sequenced was PBMCs. This TCR derives from a human donor in good health (CMV status not recorded). Some clones in this sample may be carry-over from other donors' samples. In nucleotides, the CDR3 is TGCAGTGCTAGACTACCACCGGGGGCGAACACTGAAGCTTTCTTT. It specifies CSARLPPGANTEAFF.